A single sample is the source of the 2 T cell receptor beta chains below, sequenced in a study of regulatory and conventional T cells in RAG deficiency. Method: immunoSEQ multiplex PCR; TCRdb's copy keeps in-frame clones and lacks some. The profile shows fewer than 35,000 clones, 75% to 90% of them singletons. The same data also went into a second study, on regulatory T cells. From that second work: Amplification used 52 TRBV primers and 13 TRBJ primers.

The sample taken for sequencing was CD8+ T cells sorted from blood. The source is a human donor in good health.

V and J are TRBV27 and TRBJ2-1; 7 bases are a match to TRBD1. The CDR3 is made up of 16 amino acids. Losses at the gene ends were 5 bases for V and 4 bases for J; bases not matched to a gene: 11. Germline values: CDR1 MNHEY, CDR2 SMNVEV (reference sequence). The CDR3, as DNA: TGTGCCAGCAGTCCCCGAGGACAGGATTCATACAATGAGCAGTTCTTC. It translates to CASSPRGQDSYNEQFF.

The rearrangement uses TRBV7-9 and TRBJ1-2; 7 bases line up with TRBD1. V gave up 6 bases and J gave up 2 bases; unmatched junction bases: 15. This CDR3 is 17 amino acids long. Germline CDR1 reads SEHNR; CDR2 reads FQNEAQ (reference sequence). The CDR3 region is CASRSIIGTALNYGYTF. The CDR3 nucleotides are TGTGCCAGCAGATCAATCATCGGGACAGCGCTAAACTATGGCTACACCTTC.